This is a list of T cell receptor beta chains from one sample in a study of cytomegalovirus exposure and HLA in healthy donors. Data came from immunoSEQ multiplex PCR; TCRdb stores just in-frame clones and leaves some out. Among over 200,000 clones listed, over 65% were seen once. Input material: PBMCs. The receptor set was obtained from a human donor in good health. Each CDR3 is given with its conserved first and last residue. Fields, in order: CDR3 DNA, CDR3 protein, J gene, clone size, D gene, V gene. A D gene is named only where the DNA matches it firmly. Size tells how often a clone was seen (once, few, many) or the class of an expanded clone, and some rows leave it out.

cdr3_nt: TGTGCCAGCAGCTTAGCCCTAACCGGGGAGCTGTTTTTT
cdr3_aa: CASSLALTGELFF
j_call: TRBJ2-2
clone_size: -
d_call: -
v_call: TRBV11-2

cdr3_nt: TGTGCCAGCAGAAACAGGGTTGCATCCTACGAGCAGTACTTC
cdr3_aa: CASRNRVASYEQYF
j_call: TRBJ2-7
clone_size: -
d_call: -
v_call: TRBV2

cdr3_nt: TGTGCCAGCAGCCAAAAAACGGTCACTGAAGCTTTCTTT
cdr3_aa: CASSQKTVTEAFF
j_call: TRBJ1-1
clone_size: -
d_call: -
v_call: TRBV6-6

cdr3_nt: TGTGCCAGCAGGACAGGGGCAGCCGGGGAGCTGTTTTTT
cdr3_aa: CASRTGAAGELFF
j_call: TRBJ2-2
clone_size: -
d_call: TRBD1
v_call: TRBV25-1

cdr3_nt: TGTGCCAGCAGTTACCTCGGAGGGGATGAGCAGTTCTTC
cdr3_aa: CASSYLGGDEQFF
j_call: TRBJ2-1
clone_size: -
d_call: -
v_call: TRBV6-5

cdr3_nt: TGTGCCAGCAGCTTAGTTGCGGGCTACGAGCAGTACTTC
cdr3_aa: CASSLVAGYEQYF
j_call: TRBJ2-7
clone_size: few
d_call: -
v_call: TRBV7-2

cdr3_nt: TGCGCCAGCAGCGCCAGCGGGAGGCCCTACGAGCAGTACTTC
cdr3_aa: CASSASGRPYEQYF
j_call: TRBJ2-7
clone_size: -
d_call: TRBD2
v_call: TRBV5-1

cdr3_nt: TGTGCCAGCAGCTTGGCGGCGCGGGGGCAAGAGACCCAGTACTTC
cdr3_aa: CASSLAARGQETQYF
j_call: TRBJ2-5
clone_size: -
d_call: TRBD2
v_call: TRBV5-4

cdr3_nt: TGTGCCAGCAGCTATGCAGGGGCGAGTGGAAACACCATATATTTT
cdr3_aa: CASSYAGASGNTIYF
j_call: TRBJ1-3
clone_size: -
d_call: -
v_call: TRBV5-6

cdr3_nt: TGTGCCAGCAGCTCTCAGGGGGACACTGAAGCTTTCTTT
cdr3_aa: CASSSQGDTEAFF
j_call: TRBJ1-1
clone_size: once
d_call: TRBD1
v_call: TRBV7-3

cdr3_nt: TGTGCCAGCAGCCCAGCCCGGGGACTAGCGGGAACTAGCACAGATACGCAGTATTTT
cdr3_aa: CASSPARGLAGTSTDTQYF
j_call: TRBJ2-3
clone_size: -
d_call: TRBD2
v_call: TRBV7-9

cdr3_nt: TGTGCCAGCAGTGAGATAGCTGGGGGGGCCAACGTCCTGACTTTC
cdr3_aa: CASSEIAGGANVLTF
j_call: TRBJ2-6
clone_size: -
d_call: -
v_call: TRBV6-1

cdr3_nt: TGCAGCGTTGAAGACCCCGGGTTTGGGGCGGGGGAGACCCAGTACTTC
cdr3_aa: CSVEDPGFGAGETQYF
j_call: TRBJ2-5
clone_size: -
d_call: -
v_call: TRBV29-1

cdr3_nt: TGTGCCAGCTCACTAGGGACTAGCAGCTACGAGCAGTACTTC
cdr3_aa: CASSLGTSSYEQYF
j_call: TRBJ2-7
clone_size: once
d_call: TRBD2
v_call: TRBV18

cdr3_nt: TGTGCCAGCAGAACAGGGCAGGAGACCCAGTACTTC
cdr3_aa: CASRTGQETQYF
j_call: TRBJ2-5
clone_size: -
d_call: -
v_call: TRBV5-4

cdr3_nt: TGTGCCAGCAGTGAAATCTGGGACAGAAGATATGGCTACACCTTC
cdr3_aa: CASSEIWDRRYGYTF
j_call: TRBJ1-2
clone_size: -
d_call: TRBD1
v_call: TRBV6-1

cdr3_nt: TGTGCCAGCAGTGTATGGCCGTTTAATCAGCCCCAGCATTTT
cdr3_aa: CASSVWPFNQPQHF
j_call: TRBJ1-5
clone_size: -
d_call: -
v_call: TRBV2

cdr3_nt: TGTGCTACCGGCCGGGGACAGGGGGTATTTAACGAGCAGTACTTC
cdr3_aa: CATGRGQGVFNEQYF
j_call: TRBJ2-7
clone_size: -
d_call: TRBD1
v_call: TRBV12-5

cdr3_nt: TGTGCCAGCAGCTTCGGCGGAGGCCTCAGCTACGAGCAGTACTTC
cdr3_aa: CASSFGGGLSYEQYF
j_call: TRBJ2-7
clone_size: -
d_call: -
v_call: TRBV7-2

cdr3_nt: TGTGCCAGCCAGGCGGCTAGCGGGATCTCATACAATGAGCAGTTCTTC
cdr3_aa: CASQAASGISYNEQFF
j_call: TRBJ2-1
clone_size: -
d_call: TRBD2
v_call: TRBV27

cdr3_nt: TGTGCCAGTAGTACTACTAGTGGTACCGGGGAGCTGTTTTTT
cdr3_aa: CASSTTSGTGELFF
j_call: TRBJ2-2
clone_size: -
d_call: -
v_call: TRBV19

cdr3_nt: TGTGCCAGCAGCTTCACTAGCGGGAGCTACGAGCAGTACTTC
cdr3_aa: CASSFTSGSYEQYF
j_call: TRBJ2-7
clone_size: few
d_call: TRBD2
v_call: TRBV5-4